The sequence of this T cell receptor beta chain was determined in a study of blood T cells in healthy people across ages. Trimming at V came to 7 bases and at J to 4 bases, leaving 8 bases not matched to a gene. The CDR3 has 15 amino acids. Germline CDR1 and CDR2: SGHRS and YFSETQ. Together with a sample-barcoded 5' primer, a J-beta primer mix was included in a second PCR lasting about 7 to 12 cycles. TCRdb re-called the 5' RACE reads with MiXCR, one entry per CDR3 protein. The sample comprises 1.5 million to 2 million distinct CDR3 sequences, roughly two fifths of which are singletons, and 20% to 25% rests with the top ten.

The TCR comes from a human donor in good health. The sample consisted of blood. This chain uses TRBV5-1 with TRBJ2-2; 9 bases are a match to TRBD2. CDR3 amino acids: CASLRAGGSTGELFF. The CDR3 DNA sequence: TGCGCCAGCCTTCGAGCGGGGGGTTCCACCGGGGAGCTGTTTTTT. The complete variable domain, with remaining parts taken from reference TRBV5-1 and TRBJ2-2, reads KAGVTQTPRYLIKTRGQQVTLSCSPISGHRSVSWYQQTPGQGLQFLFEYFSETQRNKGNFPGRFSGRQFSNSRSEMNVSTLELGDSALYLCASLRAGGSTGELFFGEGSRLTVL.